The 26 T cell receptor beta chains below were found in one sample sequenced in a study of control samples from healthy donors and cancer patients. Profiling relied on immunoSEQ multiplex PCR, and the TCRdb table lists in-frame clones only, not all of them. The profile shows 100,000 to 120,000 clones, approximately 83% of them singletons. The sequenced material came from blood. Receptors originate from a woman aged 45 to 65 in good health.

The J gene is TRBJ2-3, the V gene TRBV7-2; 8 bases fit TRBD2. The J segment lost 1 base and the V segment lost 4 bases, leaving 7 bases of the junction unmatched. This CDR3 spans 16 amino acids. Germline V gene sequence: CDR1 SGHTA, CDR2 FQGNSA. This chain's CDR3 is CASSSPGTRGTDTQYF. For the CDR3, the DNA is TGTGCCAGCAGCTCCCCCGGGACTAGGGGCACAGATACGCAGTATTTT.

This chain connects TRBV5-5 to TRBJ2-7; D ambiguous. The CDR3 consists of 15 residues. Germline CDR1 reads SGHKS; CDR2 reads YYEKEE (reference sequence). V was trimmed by 3 bases and J by 0 bases, leaving 13 bases between them. The CDR3 reads CASSSPTSSSYEQYF. In DNA, the CDR3 is TGTGCCAGCAGCTCTCCGACTTCGAGCTCCTACGAGCAGTACTTC. Filled out from reference TRBV5-5 and TRBJ2-7, the complete variable domain reads DAGVTQSPTHLIKTRGQQVTLRCSPISGHKSVSWYQQVLGQGPQFIFQYYEKEERGRGNFPDRFSARQFPNYSSELNVNALLLGDSALYLCASSSPTSSSYEQYFGPGTRLTVT.

The chain recombines TRBV5-4 with TRBJ2-5; D ambiguous. The CDR3 sequence is 13 residues long. The germline V and J ends were trimmed by 0 bases and 5 bases, with 8 bases remaining between them. The V gene's germline CDR1 is SGHNT and CDR2 YYREEE (reference sequence). CDR3 in DNA: TGTGCCAGCAGCTTGGTACTTGCCGAGACCCAGTACTTC. Translating it yields CASSLVLAETQYF.

V gene TRBV19 combines with J gene TRBJ2-3; D tentatively fits TRBD1 or TRBD2 (6 bases each). The V and J ends lost 5 bases and 0 bases respectively, with 15 bases between them. CDR1 is LNHDA and CDR2 is SQIVND in the germline V gene (reference sequence). The CDR3 is made up of 16 amino acids. The CDR3 DNA follows: TGTGCCAGTAGTGGCCGGGGGCAGCCTAGCACAGATACGCAGTATTTT. Protein: CASSGRGQPSTDTQYF.

CDR3 sequence (DNA): TGTGCCAGCAGCTTAGCGGGACAGGGGGCGCGAGGCTACACCTTC. As protein: CASSLAGQGARGYTF. The genes are TRBV7-8 and TRBJ1-2, with 12 bases matching TRBD1. CDR3 length: 15 residues. V dropped 0 bases and J dropped 8; count of bases not matched to a gene: 4. Per germline, CDR1 SGHVS and CDR2 FQNEAQ.

The chain uses TRBV24-1 and TRBJ2-7, with TRBD1 matching over 11 bases. V dropped 2 bases and J dropped 12; count of bases not matched to a gene: 11. From germline, CDR1 is KGHDR and CDR2 SFDVKD. The CDR3 is 15 residues long. The CDR3 sequence: CATSDSGQGALVRYF. The CDR3 DNA reads TGTGCCACCAGTGATTCCGGACAGGGGGCACTGGTTAGGTACTTC.

The chain is built from TRBV9 and TRBJ2-7; 7 positions match TRBD1. CDR1 and CDR2 (germline): SGDLS, YYNGEE. V shed 0 bases, J shed 1 base, and the junction held 4 bases outside the gene matches. CDR3 length: 15 residues. For the CDR3, the DNA is TGTGCCAGCAGCGTAGAATCAGGGGGATCCTACGAGCAGTACTTC. Translation: CASSVESGGSYEQYF.

The chain employs TRBV24-1 and TRBJ1-2; no firm D call. Trimming removed 7 bases at V and 1 base at J, with 3 bases between. Germline lookup yields CDR1 KGHDR and CDR2 SFDVKD. The CDR3 is made up of 11 amino acids. DNA of the CDR3: TGTGCCACCAGGGATAACTATGGCTACACCTTC. It translates to CATRDNYGYTF.

This clone was found a few times. The chain links TRBV14 to TRBJ1-4; a possible D gene is TRBD1 (6 bases). This CDR3 contains 13 residues. V lost 4 bases to trimming and J lost 15 bases, with 18 bases between them. In germline, CDR1 is SGHDN, CDR2 FVKESK. CDR3: CASSRNRAHGVFF. The CDR3 DNA sequence: TGTGCCAGCAGCCGGAACAGGGCCCACGGGGTGTTTTTT.

The chain employs TRBV5-6 and TRBJ1-1; tentatively, D is TRBD1 (5 bases). V lost 0 bases to trimming and J lost 2 bases, with 14 bases between them. Germline V CDR1 and CDR2: SGHDT, YYEEEE. The CDR3 is 16 residues long. The CDR3 coding sequence is TGTGCCAGCAGCTTGGCTCGTCCGGGGGTAAACACTGAAGCTTTCTTT. This translates into CASSLARPGVNTEAFF.

This chain joins TRBV27 and TRBJ1-4; D perhaps matches TRBD1 (6 bases). CDR1 and CDR2 (germline): MNHEY, SMNVEV (reference sequence). Trimming removed 6 bases at V and 5 bases at J, with 13 bases between. This CDR3 has 14 amino acids. The CDR3 sequence: CASSGQSSNEKLFF. CDR3 bases: TGTGCCAGCAGCGGACAGTCGTCAAATGAAAAACTGTTTTTT.

The V call is TRBV25-1, the J call TRBJ1-1; D is undetermined. Germline V gives CDR1 MGHDK, CDR2 SYGVNS. The CDR3 sequence is 11 residues long. Trimming removed 5 bases from V and 4 bases from J, with 5 bases in between. This CDR3 is CASSKRTEAFF. CDR3 coding DNA: TGTGCCAGCAGTAAGCGCACTGAAGCTTTCTTT.

CDR3 coding DNA: TGTGCCAGCAGCTCCCCGCCTAGCGGGAGTCCAGATACGCAGTATTTT. This translates into CASSSPPSGSPDTQYF. The chain couples TRBV11-3 to TRBJ2-3; 10 nucleotides match TRBD2. Germline V lookup: CDR1 SGHNT, CDR2 YENEEA. The J segment lost 4 bases and the V segment lost 4 bases, leaving 8 bases of the junction unmatched. This CDR3 region has 16 residues.

The J gene is TRBJ1-1, the V gene TRBV4-2; a weak D match, TRBD1 (5 bases). The ends were cut back, 0 bases at V and 3 bases at J, with 14 bases in the middle. The CDR3 is 16 residues long. CDR1 and CDR2 from the germline V gene are LGHNA and YNFKEQ. CDR3 amino acids: CASSQDHTGYDTEAFF. The CDR3 coding sequence is TGTGCCAGCAGCCAAGATCACACAGGTTACGACACTGAAGCTTTCTTT.

The rearrangement joins TRBV27 to TRBJ1-2, with TRBD1 identical over 7 bases. The germline V gene has CDR1 MNHEY and CDR2 SMNVEV (reference sequence). The CDR3 runs to 12 residues. V was pared by 3 bases and J by 8 bases, with 3 bases of the junction left unmatched. CDR3 sequence: CASSFRGGGYTF. CDR3 bases: TGTGCCAGCAGTTTCAGAGGGGGCGGCTACACCTTC.

The rearrangement joins TRBV6-5 to TRBJ2-2; a weak D match, TRBD1 (6 bases). Germline V gene data show CDR1 as MNHEY and CDR2 as SVGAGI. Trimming took 2 bases from V and 5 from J, leaving 15 bases between them. The CDR3 has 16 residues. CDR3 sequence: CASSYLKGVVTGELFF. The CDR3 nucleotides read TGTGCCAGCAGTTACCTTAAGGGGGTAGTTACCGGGGAGCTGTTTTTT.

The rearrangement joins TRBV9 to TRBJ2-1; 10 bases are shared with TRBD2. V gave up 2 bases and J gave up 8 bases; unmatched junction bases: 7. The length of the CDR3 is 15 residues. CDR1 and CDR2 (germline): SGDLS, YYNGEE. DNA of the CDR3: TGTGCCAGCAGCGTCGCTAGCGGGGGTGTAGATGAGCAGTTCTTC. It yields the protein CASSVASGGVDEQFF. Supplemented by reference TRBV9 and TRBJ2-1, the full variable domain reads DSGVTQTPKHLITATGQRVTLRCSPRSGDLSVYWYQQSLDQGLQFLIQYYNGEERAKGNILERFSAQQFPDLHSELNLSSLELGDSALYFCASSVASGGVDEQFFGPGTRLTVL.

This rearrangement joins TRBV9 to TRBJ1-3, with no clear D. The CDR3 contains 15 residues. Germline CDR1 and CDR2: SGDLS and YYNGEE. Trimming removed 1 base from V and 1 base from J, with 9 bases in between. This CDR3 is CASSVLGVSGNTIYF. Written as DNA, the CDR3 is TGTGCCAGCAGCGTATTAGGTGTTTCTGGAAACACCATATATTTT.

The table lists this clone with many counts. The chain carries TRBV27 and TRBJ1-1; no firm D call. Germline V lookup: CDR1 MNHEY, CDR2 SMNVEV (reference sequence). The CDR3 is made up of 13 amino acids. V lost 6 bases to trimming and J lost 3 bases, with 11 bases between them. The CDR3 reads CASSPFGDTEAFF. CDR3 bases: TGTGCCAGCAGCCCATTTGGGGACACTGAAGCTTTCTTT.

In DNA form, the CDR3 reads TGTGCCAGCAGCTTACAGGGGGCCCTTGCCGGCTACACCTTC. Translation gives CASSLQGALAGYTF. V and J are TRBV11-3 and TRBJ1-2; 8 nucleotides match TRBD1. The ends lost 2 bases at V and 8 bases at J; junction bases unmatched: 7. CDR3 length: 14 amino acids. Per germline, CDR1 SGHNT and CDR2 YENEEA.

V usage is TRBV29-1 and J usage is TRBJ2-1, with 13 bases matching TRBD2. The CDR3 length is 16 residues. CDR1 is SQVTM, CDR2 ANQGSEA, per germline. The V gene end was trimmed by 7 bases and the J gene end by 3 bases; junction bases not matched to a gene: 9. The CDR3: CSAGTSGTNSYNEQFF. In nucleotides, the CDR3 is TGCAGCGCCGGGACTAGCGGGACCAATAGCTACAATGAGCAGTTCTTC.

This clone showed up just once. The J gene is TRBJ1-5, the V gene TRBV6-6; perhaps TRBD1 as D (5 bases). Germline V lookup: CDR1 MNHNY, CDR2 SVGAGI (reference sequence). CDR3 size: 16 residues. Between the trimmed V and J ends, which lost 6 bases and 2 bases, there was a span of 17 bases. This CDR3 is CASSLRELSRNQPQHF. The DNA of the CDR3 is TGTGCCAGCAGCCTCAGGGAGCTGAGCCGCAATCAGCCCCAGCATTTT.

The chain is built from TRBV10-3 and TRBJ2-2, with unresolved D. The CDR3 runs to 15 residues. Germline V gene data show CDR1 as ENHRY and CDR2 as SYGVKD. Between the trimmed V and J ends, which lost 0 bases and 1 base, there was a span of 6 bases. The CDR3 loop reads CAISESIGNTGELFF. CDR3 DNA: TGTGCCATCAGTGAGTCAATCGGGAACACCGGGGAGCTGTTTTTT.

V is TRBV27 and J is TRBJ1-2, with D possibly being TRBD1 (6 bases). Germline CDR1 MNHEY, CDR2 SMNVEV (reference sequence). V gave up 3 bases and J gave up 4 bases, with 18 bases separating them. The CDR3 spans 16 residues. The CDR3 here is CASSFNPPRGLYGYTF. Written as DNA, the CDR3 is TGTGCCAGCAGTTTCAACCCGCCCCGGGGGCTCTATGGCTACACCTTC.

The CDR3 loop reads CASSLSLAGGRQFF. CDR3 bases: TGTGCCAGCAGTTTAAGCCTAGCGGGGGGTCGGCAGTTCTTC. The J gene is TRBJ2-1, the V gene TRBV28; 11 bases align to TRBD2. The V gene end was trimmed by 2 bases and the J gene end by 12 bases; junction bases not matched to a gene: 6. This CDR3 region has 14 residues. Germline values: CDR1 MDHEN, CDR2 SYDVKM. Full variable domain (remainder filled in from reference TRBV28 and TRBJ2-1): DVKVTQSSRYLVKRTGEKVFLECVQDMDHENMFWYRQDPGLGLRLIYFSYDVKMKEKGDIPEGYSVSREKKERFSLILESASTNQTSMYLCASSLSLAGGRQFFGPGTRLTVL.

The V call is TRBV9, the J call TRBJ2-3; 9 bases map to TRBD2. CDR1 SGDLS and CDR2 YYNGEE come from the germline V gene. With V trimmed by 4 bases and J by 5 bases, 11 bases remained unmatched. The CDR3 runs to 16 residues. The CDR3 reads CASSRGGLAGQDTQYF. In nucleotides, the CDR3 is TGTGCCAGCAGCAGGGGGGGGCTAGCGGGACAAGATACGCAGTATTTT.